This TCR beta chain was identified in a study of response to subunit inactivated influenza vaccine. Overall study results and limits: With each seasonal influenza vaccination, the authors suggested, few new T cells are recruited.

This clonotype was counted a few times. No antigen is known for it. CDR3 length: 18 amino acids. The V gene end was trimmed by 5 bases and the J gene end by 7 bases; junction bases not matched to a gene: 19. The V gene's germline CDR1 is SGHAT and CDR2 FQDESV (reference sequence). TCRdb reprocessed the RT-PCR reads via MiXCR and lists one record per CDR3 protein. Among 550,000 to 800,000 distinct CDR3 sequences listed, more than 11% were seen once. This receptor was identified in a man aged 45 to 65 who received an inactivated influenza vaccine. This specimen was PBMCs from blood, taken 14 to 15 days before vaccination. V is TRBV11-1 and J is TRBJ2-1; 8 bases match TRBD2. This chain's CDR3 is CASSPRGWIERGKNEQFF. The CDR3 DNA reads TGTGCCAGCAGCCCCCGGGGATGGATTGAGCGGGGGAAGAATGAGCAGTTCTTC.